This T cell receptor (beta chain) was recovered during a study of OX40 agonist ivuxolimab in advanced cancers. In the study overall: From about 23 to 85 years was the age range, with a mean of roughly 59 years, and around 84% were male.

This clone occurred once. Germline CDR1 and CDR2: LNHDA and SQIVND (reference sequence). The CDR3 runs to 14 residues. Trimming left V 6 bases short and J 4 bases short, with 15 bases between. Clones were read by immunoSEQ multiplex PCR, and TCRdb kept only the in-frame ones, dropping some. The repertoire consists of 75,000 to 100,000 clones, with approximately 87% occurring once and the leading ten covering more than 5.5%. Sequencing used CD4+ or CD8+ T cells sorted from blood, obtained in a trial of the OX40 agonist ivuxolimab. The chain joins TRBV19 to TRBJ1-1; D call uncertain. This sequence was found in an adult with an advanced solid tumor such as melanoma, head and neck, liver or kidney cancer. The CDR3 coding sequence is TGTGCCAGTAGACAGTCGTGGATGGGCACTGAAGCTTTCTTT. Its protein product is CASRQSWMGTEAFF.